This T cell receptor (beta chain) was obtained from a study of radiation and T cells in renal cell carcinoma. The CDR3 runs 17 residues. V dropped 0 bases and J dropped 7 bases, with 17 bases sitting between them. Germline CDR1 SGDLS, CDR2 YYNGEE. TCRdb's copy holds only in-frame clones and misses some; the assay was immunoSEQ multiplex PCR. The sample records around 160,000 clones, 88% being singletons. This sample's time point: baseline pretreatment blood. Treatment noted: 15 Gy SBRT to primary tumor, nephrectomy 4 weeks later. The starting material was blood, obtained from a patient whose treatment included radiotherapy and nephrectomy. The rearrangement joins TRBV9 to TRBJ1-6, with a tentative D call TRBD1 (5 bases). The clonotype originates from a woman in her 70s with renal cell carcinoma. In DNA form, the CDR3 reads TGTGCCAGCAGCGTAGGTCCAGGGTCGGGGGAGAATTCACCCCTCCACTTT. It yields the protein CASSVGPGSGENSPLHF.